This record looks at one TCR beta chain sequence and its context. Antigen specificity is unknown. The source of the sample is a study of blood T cells in healthy people across ages. The CDR3 sequence is 15 residues long. Trimming took 3 bases from V and 2 from J, leaving 14 bases between them. Germline assignment: CDR1 DFQATT and CDR2 SNEGSKA (reference sequence). Alongside a J-beta primer mix, a sample-barcoded 5' primer served in a second PCR lasting about 7 to 12 cycles. Sequencing recovered at least 3 million CDR3-containing paired-end reads from each sample. TCRdb re-called the 5' RACE reads with MiXCR, one entry per CDR3 protein. The table shows roughly 1.5 million distinct CDR3 sequences, with approximately 42% occurring only once. Isolating PBMCs gave at least 6 million of these cells per sample. Study-level points and caveats: Getting older went along with TCR beta diversity per million T cells dropping roughly linearly.

The material sequenced was blood. This TCR derives from a woman under 30 in good health. The V and J genes are TRBV20-1 and TRBJ2-1, with D perhaps matching TRBD1 or TRBD2 (7 bases each). Here the CDR3 DNA reads TGCAGTGCTAGCCTGACAGGGAGGGCCTACAATGAGCAGTTCTTC. It codes for CSASLTGRAYNEQFF.